This entry lists 18 T cell receptor beta chains sequenced from one sample in a study of shared clonotypes between healthy human individuals. Sequencing used immunoSEQ multiplex PCR; TCRdb keeps in-frame clones, though not all of them. Among millions of clones, around 94% were seen once, and the ten largest hold 0.11% to 0.15%. Input material: naive CD4+ T cells sorted from blood. Subset defined: CD45RA+ positively selected. The receptors stem from a man younger than 35 in good health.

The chain links TRBV10-3 to TRBJ2-3; TRBD1 or TRBD2 may be the D gene (5 bases each). Trimming removed 3 bases from V and 6 bases from J, with 19 bases in between. The CDR3 extends over 16 amino acids. Germline V CDR1 and CDR2: ENHRY, SYGVKD. CDR3 DNA: TGTGCCATCAGTGAAGGGAGTGGGGCCGGGCGGGATACGCAGTATTTT. It specifies CAISEGSGAGRDTQYF.

This clone was picked up one time. This chain joins TRBV30 and TRBJ2-3; possibly TRBD2 for D (6 bases). The length of the CDR3 is 13 residues. Germline CDR1 is GTSNPN and CDR2 is SVGIG (reference sequence). V was cut by 8 bases and J by 2 bases, with 14 bases left in between. The CDR3 DNA reads as TGTGCCCGAGGAGCGGGCCTCACAGATACGCAGTATTTT. This gives the protein CARGAGLTDTQYF.

This clone was observed once. This chain links TRBV2 with TRBJ2-3, with 9 bases lining up with TRBD2. J was trimmed by 5 bases and V by 6 bases; bases with no gene match: 9. The germline gives CDR1 SNHLY, CDR2 FYNNEI. This CDR3 comprises 15 residues. CDR3 sequence reads: CASSGTSPVLDTQYF. The CDR3 DNA reads TGTGCCAGCAGCGGGACTAGCCCCGTATTAGATACGCAGTATTTT. Full variable domain (rest looked up from reference TRBV2 and TRBJ2-3): EPEVTQTPSHQVTQMGQEVILRCVPISNHLYFYWYRQILGQKVEFLVSFYNNEISEKSEIFDDQFSVERPDGSNFTLKIRSTKLEDSAMYFCASSGTSPVLDTQYFGPGTRLTVL.

The chain joins TRBV5-1 to TRBJ1-5; D may be TRBD1 (5 bases). Germline CDR1 SGHRS, CDR2 YFSETQ. There are 16 residues in the CDR3. Trimming removed 3 bases at V and 4 bases at J, with 17 bases between. This CDR3 reads CASSSGVQGPNQPQHF. CDR3 DNA: TGCGCCAGCAGCTCGGGGGTTCAGGGCCCAAATCAGCCCCAGCATTTT.

The chain recombines TRBV6-6 with TRBJ2-3; D may be TRBD2 (6 bases). Trimming left V 4 bases short and J 6 bases short, with 17 bases between. This CDR3 is 15 amino acids long. Germline V gives CDR1 MNHNY, CDR2 SVGAGI (reference sequence). CDR3: CASSWMAGRPDTQYF. As DNA, the CDR3 is TGTGCCAGCAGTTGGATGGCGGGAAGGCCGGATACGCAGTATTTT.

V gene TRBV5-4 combines with J gene TRBJ2-7; 7 bases fit TRBD1. From germline, CDR1 is SGHNT and CDR2 YYREEE (reference sequence). J gave up 2 bases and V 0 bases, and 11 bases lay outside the gene matches. The length of the CDR3 is 17 residues. CDR3 nucleotide sequence: TGTGCCAGCAGCTTGGGATCCGGGACCAGGGGGACCTACGAGCAGTACTTC. Translation gives CASSLGSGTRGTYEQYF.

J is TRBJ1-1 and V is TRBV2; D is perhaps TRBD1 (5 bases). Germline CDR1 reads SNHLY; CDR2 reads FYNNEI. The CDR3 is 11 amino acids. CDR3 in amino acids: CAIQGTTEAFF. CDR3 DNA: TGTGCAATCCAGGGAACGACTGAAGCTTTCTTT.

Notes on this clone: This sample includes further DNA sequences coding for the same CDR3. V and J are TRBV5-4 and TRBJ2-3; D unclear. This CDR3 has 15 residues. The ends were cut back, 0 bases at V and 0 bases at J, with 8 bases in the middle. Per the germline V gene, CDR1 is SGHNT and CDR2 is YYREEE (reference sequence). DNA for the CDR3: TGTGCCAGCAGCTTGGCATTAGCCAGCACAGATACGCAGTATTTT. It yields the protein CASSLALASTDTQYF.

V and J are TRBV5-1 and TRBJ1-5; D is unclear. Germline assignment: CDR1 SGHRS and CDR2 YFSETQ. The CDR3 has 15 amino acids. V dropped 3 bases and J dropped 0 bases, with 10 bases sitting between them. The CDR3 loop reads CASSSDPSSNQPQHF. CDR3 nucleotide sequence: TGCGCCAGCAGCTCGGATCCCAGTAGCAATCAGCCCCAGCATTTT.

The rearrangement uses TRBV7-9 and TRBJ2-7; 10 bases agree with TRBD2. The CDR3 is 15 residues long. Germline lookup yields CDR1 SEHNR and CDR2 FQNEAQ (reference sequence). After removal of 4 bases from V and 0 bases from J, the junction contained 3 bases not matched to a gene. The CDR3 DNA is TGTGCCAGCAGCTCGAGCGGGAGGGCCTCCTACGAGCAGTACTTC. Translation gives CASSSSGRASYEQYF. The complete variable domain, with remaining parts taken from reference TRBV7-9 and TRBJ2-7, reads DTGVSQNPRHKITKRGQNVTFRCDPISEHNRLYWYRQTLGQGPEFLTYFQNEAQLEKSRLLSDRFSAERPKGSFSTLEIQRTEQGDSAMYLCASSSSGRASYEQYFGPGTRLTVT.

This clone was counted once. The chain recombines TRBV6-1 with TRBJ1-4, with 7 positions matching TRBD1. CDR3 size: 16 residues. The V segment lost 0 bases and the J segment 2 bases; nucleotides outside the gene matches: 3. The germline V gene has CDR1 MNHNS and CDR2 SASEGT. CDR3 sequence: CASSEAGTATNEKLFF. The CDR3 coding sequence is TGTGCCAGCAGTGAAGCCGGGACAGCGACTAATGAAAAACTGTTTTTT.

The gene calls are TRBV28 and TRBJ1-5; no clear D gene. The V gene lost 4 bases and the J gene lost 12 bases, with 13 bases spanning the gap. The CDR3 consists of 12 residues. Looked up from germline, CDR1 is MDHEN and CDR2 is SYDVKM. DNA of the CDR3: TGTGCCAGCAGTTCGCAGCGGACGGGCCAGCATTTT. As protein: CASSSQRTGQHF.

This chain uses TRBV5-1 with TRBJ2-2, with TRBD2 as a possible D gene (6 bases). This CDR3 is built from 15 residues. Trimming took 5 bases from V and 3 from J, leaving 14 bases between them. The V gene's germline CDR1 is SGHRS and CDR2 YFSETQ. CDR3 in amino acids: CASRPGTRDTGELFF. The CDR3 region has the DNA TGCGCCAGCAGACCCGGGACTCGGGACACCGGGGAGCTGTTTTTT.

The chain has TRBV19 and TRBJ2-5; 9 bases map to TRBD2. The CDR3 consists of 15 residues. With 3 bases clipped from V and 5 bases from J, the junction kept 7 bases outside the gene matches. The germline gives CDR1 LNHDA, CDR2 SQIVND (reference sequence). The CDR3 spells CASSILAGERETQYF. The CDR3 DNA reads as TGTGCCAGTAGTATCTTAGCGGGGGAGCGGGAGACCCAGTACTTC.

The gene calls are TRBV19 and TRBJ1-6; D perhaps matches TRBD1 (5 bases). The V and J ends lost 6 bases and 7 bases respectively, with 13 bases between them. In germline, CDR1 is LNHDA, CDR2 SQIVND (reference sequence). The CDR3 spans 14 residues. The CDR3 spells CASSARGGNSPLHF. The CDR3 bases are TGTGCCAGTAGCGCGAGGGGCGGAAATTCACCCCTCCACTTT.

This sequence joins TRBV30 and TRBJ2-7, with 7 bases fitting TRBD1. The V gene's germline CDR1 is GTSNPN and CDR2 SVGIG (reference sequence). V dropped 4 bases and J dropped 0; count of bases not matched to a gene: 18. This CDR3 region has 18 residues. As DNA, the CDR3 is TGTGCCTGGACACGTAGAACAGGGGCCCCCAGGAGCTCCTACGAGCAGTACTTC. Protein sequence: CAWTRRTGAPRSSYEQYF. The whole variable domain, filled in from reference TRBV30 and TRBJ2-7, reads SQTIHQWPATLVQPVGSPLSLECTVEGTSNPNLYWYRQAAGRGLQLLFYSVGIGQISSEVPQNLSASRPQDRQFILSSKKLLLSDSGFYLCAWTRRTGAPRSSYEQYFGPGTRLTVT.

The J gene is TRBJ1-4, the V gene TRBV5-1; tentative D call: TRBD1 (5 bases). The CDR3 consists of 18 residues. Germline CDR1 is SGHRS and CDR2 is YFSETQ. Between the trimmed V and J ends, which lost 0 bases and 3 bases, there was a span of 18 bases. The CDR3 is CASSLAGSVGTSNEKLFF. The CDR3 DNA reads TGCGCCAGCAGCTTGGCGGGCTCAGTGGGGACGTCTAATGAAAAACTGTTTTTT.

V and J are TRBV20-1 and TRBJ2-1; D is unclear. Per germline, CDR1 DFQATT and CDR2 SNEGSKA (reference sequence). V dropped 5 bases and J dropped 6 bases, with 8 bases sitting between them. The CDR3 runs to 11 residues. CDR3 protein: CSAFAGNEQFF. The CDR3 DNA follows: TGCAGTGCTTTTGCCGGCAATGAGCAGTTCTTC.